These T cell receptor beta chains were read from a single sample in a study of blood T cell repertoires in COVID-19. Libraries were prepared by immunoSEQ multiplex PCR; TCRdb keeps only in-frame clonotypes and omits some of them. The sample lists over 400,000 clones, 70% to 90% seen once, with more than 1.4% in the top ten. Input material: peripheral blood. These receptors originate from a woman aged 30 to 39 with active or convalescent COVID-19. Each CDR3 is given without its conserved first and last residue. The order of the fields is V gene, clone size, CDR3 protein. Some rows have no size entry. The others give once, few or many, or a class for an expanded clone.

TRBV18,NA,ASSPHKNQPQH
TRBV14,NA,ASSQPGQGIGYEQY
TRBV18,once,ASSPDWDGYT
TRBV6-6,few,ASSLTGGRSTEAF
TRBV5-4,NA,ASSTVAQETQY
TRBV21-1,NA,ASSKEARGRNTGELF
TRBV5-6,NA,ASSLAGRYSYEQY
TRBV4-1,once,ASSQVHRNYGYT
TRBV6-5,few,ASSWNGQDYYGYT
TRBV6-5,NA,ASSYSGDRAGDGYT
TRBV9,NA,ASSGTSGAYNEQF
TRBV2,once,ASRPSGGTDTQY
TRBV7-9,NA,ASSLVGQPEKLF
TRBV2,NA,ASSGLAGGTDTQY
TRBV4-2,NA,ASSQAAGSDEQF
TRBV29-1,NA,SVGRQGNEQY
TRBV18,NA,ASSDGNNSPLH
TRBV2,NA,ASGQGAYGYT
TRBV14,NA,ASSQIWAGGFNEQF
TRBV5-6,NA,ASSLVTGIGGYT
TRBV2,NA,ASSGGRRSQETQY
TRBV19,NA,ASSIEVNRVLKDGYT
TRBV11-2,NA,ASSSRFRDTEAF
TRBV7-8,NA,ASSLATGHYNEQF
TRBV29-1,once,SAPPSGSSYNEQF
TRBV6-4,NA,ASSVRENTEAF
TRBV7-8,NA,ASSLGQGATGNTIY
TRBV10-1,NA,ASSPDSISGNTIY
TRBV7-2,NA,ASSLGGLAGTGELF
TRBV9,NA,ASSVGHRGGDSPLH
TRBV30,NA,AWSPLSSYEQY
TRBV18,NA,ASSPRRVIYTEAF
TRBV2,once,ASTHALGQGARNEQF
TRBV6-6,NA,ASSPSDQPQH
TRBV3-1/TRBV3-2,NA,ASSRGPGGQETQY
TRBV5-8,NA,ASSFSGSQETQY
TRBV2,NA,ASRTGVSGNSPLH
TRBV9,NA,ASSGIQGYEQY
TRBV13,NA,ASSFLELPEQY
TRBV6-5,NA,ASSSLGGREQY
TRBV7-6,NA,ASSLGDRGLVGNTIY
TRBV27,NA,ASSFERTGGFYGYT
TRBV2,NA,ASSNGQGINYGYT
TRBV11-2,once,ASSIQQGFTEAF
TRBV19,once,ATQNRALPDTQY
TRBV5-1,NA,ASSLSGDRTDTQY
TRBV7-9,NA,ASSLDQGSYSNQPQH
TRBV2,NA,ASRRGPGTQDYGYT
TRBV29-1,NA,SVEGGRTGDVKSPLH
TRBV25-1,NA,ASSEKGQAPYNEQF
TRBV27,once,ASSPRTGLYGYT
TRBV6-5,NA,ASTPGIYLSYEQY
TRBV5-1,once,ASSSTGNTEAF
TRBV7-8,NA,ASRPDRSGYYEQY
TRBV18,NA,ASSPGQGSGQPQH
TRBV7-9,once,ASSQFLDRMQETQY